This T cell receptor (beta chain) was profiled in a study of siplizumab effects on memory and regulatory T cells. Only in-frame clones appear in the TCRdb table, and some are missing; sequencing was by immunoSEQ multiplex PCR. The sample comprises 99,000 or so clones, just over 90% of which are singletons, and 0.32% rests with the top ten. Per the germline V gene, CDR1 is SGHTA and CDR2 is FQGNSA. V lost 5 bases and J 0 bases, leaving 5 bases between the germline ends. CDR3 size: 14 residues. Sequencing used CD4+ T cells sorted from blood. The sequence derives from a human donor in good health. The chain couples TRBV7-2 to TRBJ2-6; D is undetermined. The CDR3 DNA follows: TGTGCCAGCAGCCGGAGCTCTGGGGCCAACGTCCTGACTTTC. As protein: CASSRSSGANVLTF.